This TCR beta chain is drawn from a study of cytomegalovirus exposure and HLA in healthy donors. Study findings and constraints: That first-cohort TCR clusters tended to co-occur in the 90 to 150 validation repertoires was found in a later analysis. As confirmed in vitro, a few CMV-associated chains were specific for CMV antigens. Rare sequences made up most TCRs, while some public TCRs were found in many donors.

The method was immunoSEQ multiplex PCR; TCRdb's version includes in-frame clones alone and lacks a portion of them. There are around 200,000 clones in the sample; roughly 84% occur only once, and 2.8% lies in the top ten. Trimming took 4 bases from V and 6 from J; bases not matched to a gene: 8. The CDR3 sequence is 14 residues long. Germline V gives CDR1 SGHNT, CDR2 YYREEE (reference sequence). Remarks on this clone: Antigen unknown.

Sequenced: PBMCs. This receptor was taken from a young woman in good health and CMV-seropositive. This chain links TRBV5-4 with TRBJ1-1; 8 bases are shared with TRBD1. The CDR3 protein is CASSPGGAGAEAFF. The CDR3 DNA sequence: TGTGCCAGCAGCCCAGGGGGCGCGGGAGCTGAAGCTTTCTTT.